The source of this T cell receptor (beta chain) is a study of T cells in Graves' hyperthyroidism and ophthalmopathy. V shed 4 bases and J shed 0 bases, with 10 bases lying between them. The CDR3 has 15 residues. Germline V gives CDR1 LGHDT, CDR2 YNNKEL (reference sequence). Graves' hyperthyroidism was deemed stable given no ophthalmopathy progression within 18 months. Amplified regions were TCR beta CDR3 sequences from RNA transcripts. RT-PCR in the first round (using the HTBI primer set) targeted the TCR CDR3. TCRdb called the multiplex PCR reads again in MiXCR, with one record for every CDR3 protein. The sample holds about 200,000 distinct CDR3 sequences; roughly 18% are singletons and the top ten take approximately 50%.

The TCR was taken from a middle-aged man with Graves' hyperthyroidism. The V call is TRBV3-1, the J call TRBJ1-3; D gene uncertain. The sequencing input was blood. The CDR3 bases are TGTGCCAGCAGCCTCCGAGAGAGCTCTGGAAACACCATATATTTT. As protein: CASSLRESSGNTIYF.